The T cell receptor beta chain under discussion was sequenced for a study of shared clonotypes between healthy human individuals. About the research overall: Aged 18 to 49, the donors were a couple of women and three men.

Donors included only healthy HIV-negative adults lacking recent acute infections or vaccinations. The study, taken as a whole, reports: Four donors had around 5.5% of their naive CD4 clonotypes in common. Sorted-subset sequencing was shown by rarefaction to be incomplete despite large depth.

The protocol was immunoSEQ multiplex PCR, while the TCRdb copy is restricted to in-frame clones and leaves out a portion. The sample has 2 million to 2.5 million clones; 85% to 95% are singletons. Concerning this clone: Its target is unknown.

The sequenced sample consisted of naive CD4+ T cells from PBMCs. Subset reported: CD45RA+ positively selected. The clonotype originates from a man between 18 and 35 years old in good health. Some clones in this sample may be carry-over from other donors' samples.

The CDR3 loop reads CASQEQSTDTQYF. CDR3 nucleotides: TGCGCCAGCCAGGAACAGAGCACAGATACGCAGTATTTT. The rearrangement links TRBV5-1 to TRBJ2-3, with D hard to call. Germline V lookup: CDR1 SGHRS, CDR2 YFSETQ. The CDR3 covers 13 residues. Trimming left V 7 bases short and J 0 bases short, with 9 bases between.